These 28 T cell receptor beta chains share one sample of origin, sequenced in a study of response to subunit inactivated influenza vaccine. MiXCR was run by TCRdb on the RT-PCR reads, yielding one entry per CDR3 protein. This sample has about 570,000 distinct CDR3 sequences, with over 9% found just once. The same sample was also used in a study of T cells expressing NK-cell markers. From that study: The authors made TCR beta cDNA libraries by 5'RACE template switching. This switching added a universal primer site and UMIs.

The sample was PBMCs from blood, taken on the day of vaccination. Every receptor here comes from a man aged 45 to 65 who received an inactivated influenza vaccine.

This clonotype showed up just a few times. The chain has TRBV27 and TRBJ2-1; 14 bases line up with TRBD2. CDR1 MNHEY and CDR2 SMNVEV come from the germline V gene (reference sequence). The ends lost 4 bases at V and 5 bases at J; junction bases unmatched: 4. This CDR3 comprises 16 residues. CDR3 amino acids: CASSWGTSGRNNEQFF. Here the CDR3 DNA reads TGTGCCAGCAGTTGGGGGACTAGCGGGAGAAACAATGAGCAGTTCTTC.

This chain links TRBV20-1 with TRBJ2-5, with 8 bases identical to TRBD2. Germline lookup yields CDR1 DFQATT and CDR2 SNEGSKA (reference sequence). This CDR3 contains 12 residues. The CDR3 sequence is CRPSGREETQYF. Here the CDR3 DNA reads TGCAGACCCAGCGGGAGAGAAGAGACCCAGTACTTC.

This clonotype has just a few counts. V is TRBV29-1 and J is TRBJ2-1, with 8 bases identical to TRBD2. The J segment lost 5 bases and the V segment lost 7 bases, leaving 4 bases of the junction unmatched. The CDR3 covers 12 residues. CDR1 and CDR2 from the germline V gene are SQVTM and ANQGSEA. In DNA form, the CDR3 reads TGCAGCGGCCCCGGGGGGGACAATGAGCAGTTCTTC. Translating it yields CSGPGGDNEQFF.

The chain uses TRBV4-1 and TRBJ1-1; maybe TRBD1 (5 bases). This CDR3 has 14 amino acids. The germline V and J ends were trimmed by 3 bases and 2 bases, with 10 bases remaining between them. Looked up from germline, CDR1 is MGHRA and CDR2 is YSYEKL. The CDR3 DNA reads as TGCGCCAGCAGCCATGACAGAGCTAACACTGAAGCTTTCTTT. This encodes CASSHDRANTEAFF.

This clonotype has only a few counts. The chain has TRBV7-2 and TRBJ1-2, with D unresolved. The CDR3 is 15 residues long. Germline V gene data show CDR1 as SGHTA and CDR2 as FQGNSA. Trimming took off 1 base at V and 3 bases at J, with 12 bases between the two ends. As DNA, the CDR3 is TGTGCCAGCAGCTTAGTTTCGGCCGCCGACTATGGCTACACCTTC. Translation: CASSLVSAADYGYTF.

This clonotype showed up many times. The chain couples TRBV12-3 or TRBV12-4 to TRBJ2-7; 8 nucleotides line up with TRBD2. The CDR3 is made up of 15 amino acids. The trim removed 9 bases at V and 0 bases at J, leaving 10 bases unmatched. CDR3 residues: CASTRAGGSSYEQYF. For the CDR3, the DNA is TGTGCCAGTACCCGGGCGGGGGGCAGCTCCTACGAGCAGTACTTC.

CDR3 in amino acids: CASSQDLTGAYEQYF. The CDR3 region has the DNA TGTGCCAGCAGCCAAGATCTGACAGGGGCATACGAGCAGTACTTC. V is TRBV3-1 and J is TRBJ2-7, with 8 bases lining up with TRBD1. This CDR3 spans 15 amino acids. Germline V gene lookup returns CDR1 LGHDT and CDR2 YNNKEL (reference sequence). V gave up 0 bases and J gave up 4 bases; unmatched junction bases: 5.

This clonotype was detected a few times. The chain employs TRBV27 and TRBJ2-1; no definite D call. The V gene's germline CDR1 is MNHEY and CDR2 SMNVEV (reference sequence). This CDR3 spans 16 amino acids. The V and J ends lost 0 bases and 0 bases respectively, with 9 bases between them. This CDR3 reads CASSLSTTNSYNEQFF. As DNA, the CDR3 is TGTGCCAGCAGTTTATCTACGACAAACTCCTACAATGAGCAGTTCTTC.

This clonotype turned up a few times. J is TRBJ2-5 and V is TRBV12-3 or TRBV12-4; 7 positions agree with TRBD1. The J segment lost 1 base and the V segment lost 3 bases, leaving 5 bases of the junction unmatched. The CDR3 covers 15 residues. The CDR3 reads CASSLAGTVQETQYF. DNA for the CDR3: TGTGCCAGCAGTTTGGCCGGGACAGTCCAAGAGACCCAGTACTTC.

The chain combines TRBV2 with TRBJ2-2, with TRBD1 matching 8 bases. CDR1 and CDR2 (germline): SNHLY, FYNNEI. This CDR3 is 15 amino acids long. Trimming removed 7 bases from V and 0 bases from J; junction bases left unmatched: 4. The CDR3 loop is CASKGQAPNTGELFF. The DNA of the CDR3 is TGTGCCAGCAAGGGACAGGCCCCGAACACCGGGGAGCTGTTTTTT.

This clonotype was seen more than once but under ten times. The chain recombines TRBV6-2 or TRBV6-3 with TRBJ2-2; 9 bases are shared with TRBD1. CDR1 and CDR2 (germline): MNHEY, SVGEGT. The CDR3 runs 14 residues. The V segment lost 7 bases and the J segment 5 bases; nucleotides outside the gene matches: 5. DNA of the CDR3: TGTGCCAGCAAGGGACAGGGAAAGACCGGGGAGCTGTTTTTT. It yields the protein CASKGQGKTGELFF.

This clonotype was found a few times. The chain couples TRBV30 to TRBJ1-4; 9 bases are shared with TRBD1. CDR3 length equals 15 residues. J was trimmed by 8 bases and V by 2 bases; bases with no gene match: 9. Germline CDR1 and CDR2: GTSNPN and SVGIG (reference sequence). The CDR3 loop reads CAWSPWDRAVEKLFF. The DNA of the CDR3 is TGTGCCTGGAGTCCTTGGGACAGGGCGGTGGAAAAACTGTTTTTT.

The sample holds a few counts of this clonotype. This chain joins TRBV28 and TRBJ2-3, with 10 bases fitting TRBD2. CDR1 is MDHEN, CDR2 SYDVKM, per germline. This CDR3 comprises 17 residues. V dropped 4 bases and J dropped 6; count of bases not matched to a gene: 13. This CDR3 is CASSSAGLAVLGDTQYF. DNA for the CDR3: TGTGCCAGCAGTTCCGCTGGACTAGCGGTTTTGGGGGATACGCAGTATTTT.

Points on this clonotype: Mismatch with germline at one junction end may stem from a read error. The chain links TRBV5-1 to TRBJ2-7, with 7 bases that match TRBD1. The CDR3 sequence is 15 residues long. Germline lookup yields CDR1 SGHRS and CDR2 YFSETQ. The CDR3 spells CASSLGGTDVYEQNF. The CDR3 bases are TGCGCCAGCAGCTTGGGGGGGACAGACGTCTACGAGCAGAACTTC.

V and J are TRBV6-1 and TRBJ2-5; TRBD1 aligns across 7 bases. V was clipped by 4 bases and J by 0 bases; unmatched bases: 2. This CDR3 has 14 residues. The germline V gene encodes CDR1 MNHNS and CDR2 SASEGT. The CDR3 spells CASSVTGYQETQYF. The DNA for the CDR3 is TGTGCCAGCAGTGTGACAGGGTACCAAGAGACCCAGTACTTC.

This clonotype occurred many times. DNA of the CDR3: TGTGCCAGCAGCTTAGTTACCGAGCAGTTCTTC. It translates to CASSLVTEQFF. The gene calls are TRBV7-2 and TRBJ2-1; D is undetermined. CDR1 and CDR2 (germline): SGHTA, FQGNSA. V gave up 1 base and J gave up 10 bases, with 5 bases separating them. The CDR3 sequence is 11 residues long.

This chain links TRBV5-1 with TRBJ2-3, with 8 positions matching TRBD1. V dropped 3 bases and J dropped 5; count of bases not matched to a gene: 5. Germline assignment: CDR1 SGHRS and CDR2 YFSETQ. There are 14 residues in the CDR3. CDR3 protein: CASSYQGAVDTQYF. The CDR3 nucleotides read TGCGCCAGCAGCTACCAGGGGGCTGTAGATACGCAGTATTTT. Full variable domain (rest looked up from reference TRBV5-1 and TRBJ2-3): KAGVTQTPRYLIKTRGQQVTLSCSPISGHRSVSWYQQTPGQGLQFLFEYFSETQRNKGNFPGRFSGRQFSNSRSEMNVSTLELGDSALYLCASSYQGAVDTQYFGPGTRLTVL.

This clonotype was detected many times. This rearrangement joins TRBV7-2 to TRBJ2-7, with 9 positions matching TRBD2. From germline, CDR1 is SGHTA and CDR2 FQGNSA. The V segment lost 1 base and the J segment 10 bases; nucleotides outside the gene matches: 11. The CDR3 contains 15 residues. The CDR3 sequence is CASSLDGASGNLQYF. CDR3 in DNA: TGTGCCAGCAGCTTAGACGGCGCTAGCGGGAACTTACAGTACTTC.

The rearrangement uses TRBV11-2 and TRBJ2-2; no clear D. CDR3 length: 15 amino acids. CDR1 SGHAT and CDR2 FQNNGV come from the germline V gene. Deletions cut 2 bases from V and 0 bases from J, with 7 bases between. CDR3 bases: TGTGCCAGCAGCTTAACAGCAACGAACACCGGGGAGCTGTTTTTT. As protein: CASSLTATNTGELFF. The whole variable domain, remainder taken from reference TRBV11-2 and TRBJ2-2, is EAGVAQSPRYKIIEKRQSVAFWCNPISGHATLYWYQQILGQGPKLLIQFQNNGVVDDSQLPKDRFSAERLKGVDSTLKIQPAKLEDSAVYLCASSLTATNTGELFFGEGSRLTVL.

The V and J genes are TRBV24-1 and TRBJ2-1; no reliable D call. The CDR3 covers 11 residues. CDR1 KGHDR and CDR2 SFDVKD come from the germline V gene. Between the trimmed V and J ends, which lost 9 bases and 4 bases, there was a span of 6 bases. The CDR3 sequence: CATENYNEQFF. CDR3 sequence (DNA): TGTGCCACCGAGAATTACAATGAGCAGTTCTTC.

The CDR3 DNA is TGTGCCAGCAGTACCATCCGACAGGGAAGGTCCACAGATACGCAGTATTTT. Translating it yields CASSTIRQGRSTDTQYF. The chain carries TRBV6-1 and TRBJ2-3; 7 nucleotides align to TRBD1. J gave up 2 bases and V 5 bases, and 13 bases lay outside the gene matches. The CDR3 loop spans 17 amino acids. Germline CDR1 is MNHNS and CDR2 is SASEGT.

This clonotype was counted only a few times. A much larger clone differs by one base, so this may be a read error. The V and J genes are TRBV5-1 and TRBJ2-1; D ambiguous. Germline V CDR1 and CDR2: SGHRS, YFSETQ. The V gene lost 0 bases and the J gene lost 4 bases, with 5 bases spanning the gap. The CDR3 loop spans 13 amino acids. CDR3 nucleotides: TGCGCCAGCAGCTTGGTCTATTACAATGAGCAGTTCTTC. It translates to CASSLVYYNEQFF.

This clonotype was counted many times. This chain joins TRBV7-9 and TRBJ1-1; D gene ambiguous. Germline CDR1 is SEHNR and CDR2 is FQNEAQ (reference sequence). The CDR3 runs to 12 residues. V was cut by 0 bases and J by 6 bases, with 5 bases left in between. The CDR3 bases are TGTGCCAGCAGCTTAGCGAGCCCTGAAGCTTTCTTT. Translation gives CASSLASPEAFF.

The V and J genes are TRBV11-2 and TRBJ2-3; TRBD1 agrees at 9 bases. Germline loops: CDR1 SGHAT, CDR2 FQNNGV. This CDR3 region has 16 residues. Germline trimming cut 0 bases from V and 2 bases from J; bases unmatched to any gene: 3. This CDR3 reads CASSLDGTGNTDTQYF. The CDR3 nucleotides are TGTGCCAGCAGCTTAGATGGGACAGGGAACACAGATACGCAGTATTTT.

This clonotype was detected ten times or more. This sequence joins TRBV20-1 and TRBJ2-7, with D possibly being TRBD1 (5 bases). CDR3 length equals 12 residues. The germline V gene encodes CDR1 DFQATT and CDR2 SNEGSKA (reference sequence). Trimming shortened V by 1 base and J by 5 bases, and 9 bases separated the two germline ends. The DNA of the CDR3 is TGCAGTGCTAGAGCTAGGGGCGACGAGCAGTACTTC. It translates to CSARARGDEQYF.

V usage is TRBV10-2 and J usage is TRBJ2-7, with TRBD2 matching 7 bases. CDR3 length: 19 residues. V shed 0 bases and J 2 bases; nucleotides not matched to a gene: 16. In germline, CDR1 is WSHSY, CDR2 SAAADI. The CDR3 region is CASSESLGLLALIPYEQYF. The DNA of the CDR3 is TGCGCCAGCAGTGAGTCGTTGGGCTTACTAGCGCTCATTCCCTACGAGCAGTACTTC.

This clonotype was counted only a few times. The rearrangement uses TRBV7-2 and TRBJ1-2; D perhaps matches TRBD1 (5 bases). V was pared by 5 bases and J by 2 bases, with 12 bases between. CDR3 size: 14 residues. CDR1 and CDR2 (germline): SGHTA, FQGNSA. The CDR3 bases are TGTGCCAGCAGCCGGAGTCGGGGGAACTATGGCTACACCTTC. Translated: CASSRSRGNYGYTF. Supplemented by reference TRBV7-2 and TRBJ1-2, the full variable domain reads GAGVSQSPSNKVTEKGKDVELRCDPISGHTALYWYRQSLGQGLEFLIYFQGNSAPDKSGLPSDRFSAERTGGSVSTLTIQRTQQEDSAVYLCASSRSRGNYGYTFGSGTRLTVV.

This clonotype was observed a handful of times. The gene calls are TRBV12-3 or TRBV12-4 and TRBJ2-1; 11 positions agree with TRBD1. Unmatched junction bases numbered 8, after V lost 7 bases and J lost 9 bases. CDR3 size: 14 residues. CDR3 sequence (DNA): TGTGCCAGCATCTGGACAGGGGGCGGGGGTGAGCAGTTCTTC. Protein: CASIWTGGGGEQFF.